Sequencing of this T cell receptor (beta chain) was carried out in a study of cytomegalovirus exposure and HLA in healthy donors. A multiplex PCR was run with 60 Vbeta primers and 13 Jbeta primers. Authors' methods: As a later analysis found, there were 60 million to 90 million unique TCR beta chains, of which around 10 million were shared. Method: immunoSEQ multiplex PCR; TCRdb's copy keeps in-frame clones and lacks some. V and J calls and clone size come straight from that table; D and trimming were deduced from the DNA. The table for this sample gives fewer than 250,000 clones. The study, taken as a whole, reports: Of the V segments, some could not be distinguished, including TRBV6-2 and TRBV6-3, and were excluded. Later analysis revealed greater clonal expansion in HLA-associated TCR beta chains than in equally common others.

V was clipped by 0 bases and J by 3 bases; unmatched bases: 8. Germline assignment: CDR1 LNHNV and CDR2 YYDKDF (reference sequence). This CDR3 is 18 amino acids long. Comment on this clone: Its antigen is still unknown.

The TCR was taken from a woman in her thirties in good health and CMV-seropositive. The specimen sequenced was PBMCs. The chain links TRBV15 to TRBJ2-1; TRBD2 matches 10 bases. CDR3 loop: CATSRDRSSGRNYNEQFF. CDR3 DNA: TGTGCCACCAGCAGAGATCGGTCTAGCGGGAGAAACTACAATGAGCAGTTCTTC.